The next 8 T cell receptor beta chains were all read from a single sample in a study of T-cell reconstitution after alpha-beta-depleted transplantation in children. The TCRbeta library was prepared with unique molecular identifiers. Each CDR3 protein is one row after TCRdb ran MiXCR on the PCR reads. The repertoire holds about 460,000 distinct CDR3 sequences, with about an eighth as singletons. The sequencing here drew on PBMCs, mostly from graft donor cells, taken 180 days after TCRalphabeta/CD19-depleted stem cell transplant. All receptors derive from a female patient between 2 and 15 years old who had a stem cell transplant for aplastic anemia, so the T cells may come from the graft donor.

This clonotype was recorded a few times. J is TRBJ2-7 and V is TRBV28; D is unresolved. The V gene's germline CDR1 is MDHEN and CDR2 SYDVKM. The germline V and J ends were trimmed by 3 bases and 1 base, with 7 bases remaining between them. The CDR3 has 13 residues. CDR3 residues: CASSFRPSYEQYF. CDR3 bases: TGTGCCAGCAGTTTTCGCCCGTCCTACGAGCAGTACTTC.

This clonotype appeared a few times. The V and J genes are TRBV12-3 or TRBV12-4 and TRBJ1-1; no reliable D call. Trimming removed 5 bases from V and 11 bases from J, with 21 bases in between. The CDR3 is made up of 14 amino acids. This chain's CDR3 is CASSPNARFYRAFF. CDR3 in DNA: TGTGCCAGCAGTCCCAACGCCCGATTCTACCGGGCTTTCTTT.

This clonotype was detected a few times. The chain is built from TRBV12-3 or TRBV12-4 and TRBJ2-7, with D perhaps assigned TRBD1 or TRBD2 (5 bases each). Trimming took 5 bases from V and 2 from J, leaving 10 bases between them. This CDR3 contains 13 residues. Here the CDR3 reads CASSRGDPYEQYF. CDR3 sequence (DNA): TGTGCCAGCAGTAGAGGGGATCCCTACGAGCAGTACTTC.

This CDR3 is CASSWGQANTGELFF. Written as DNA, the CDR3 is TGTGCCAGCAGCTGGGGACAGGCGAACACCGGGGAGCTGTTTTTT. The chain uses TRBV6-1 and TRBJ2-2; 8 bases map to TRBD1. Germline V lookup: CDR1 MNHNS, CDR2 SASEGT. The CDR3 length is 15 residues. Trimming took 6 bases from V and 0 from J; bases not matched to a gene: 3.

V is TRBV20-1 and J is TRBJ1-5, with 9 bases matching TRBD1. The ends lost 5 bases at V and 9 bases at J; junction bases unmatched: 5. The germline V gene has CDR1 DFQATT and CDR2 SNEGSKA (reference sequence). The CDR3 consists of 12 residues. CDR3 residues: CSAQGQGLPQHF. The DNA for the CDR3 is TGCAGTGCTCAGGGACAGGGTCTGCCCCAGCATTTT.

This clonotype was seen ten or more times. The chain links TRBV7-2 to TRBJ2-3; TRBD1 aligns across 11 bases. V was pared by 3 bases and J by 3 bases, with 2 bases of the junction left unmatched. Germline CDR1 reads SGHTA; CDR2 reads FQGNSA. The CDR3 spans 15 residues. The CDR3 DNA is TGTGCCAGCAGCTTTGGGGACAGGGGGACAGATACGCAGTATTTT. Translation: CASSFGDRGTDTQYF. The full variable domain, with the rest looked up from reference TRBV7-2 and TRBJ2-3, is GAGVSQSPSNKVTEKGKDVELRCDPISGHTALYWYRQSLGQGLEFLIYFQGNSAPDKSGLPSDRFSAERTGGSVSTLTIQRTQQEDSAVYLCASSFGDRGTDTQYFGPGTRLTVL.

This chain joins TRBV5-8 and TRBJ2-3; a possible D gene is TRBD2 (5 bases). The germline CDR1 and CDR2 sequences are SGHTS and YDEGEE. This CDR3 region has 17 residues. Between the trimmed V and J ends, which lost 6 bases and 1 base, there was a span of 21 bases. Here the CDR3 reads CASNGPRVEVGTDTQYF. The CDR3 region has the DNA TGTGCCAGCAACGGCCCCCGGGTGGAGGTTGGCACAGATACGCAGTATTTT.

The rearrangement joins TRBV20-1 to TRBJ1-2; D gene unclear. V lost 6 bases and J lost 8, with 13 bases in between. The CDR3 has 11 residues. CDR1 and CDR2 (germline): DFQATT, SNEGSKA (reference sequence). CDR3 sequence reads: CSAPLYRGYTF. The CDR3 DNA reads as TGCAGTGCCCCGCTGTATCGGGGCTACACCTTC.